This T cell receptor beta chain was documented in a study of control samples from healthy donors and cancer patients. The CDR3 is 16 residues long. Germline V gives CDR1 SGHRS, CDR2 YFSETQ. J was trimmed by 5 bases and V by 0 bases; bases with no gene match: 6. The repertoire was sequenced with immunoSEQ multiplex PCR; TCRdb's copy has only in-frame clones and lacks some. The table records under 150,000 clones, about 87% of them present only once. This clone has only a few counts. The same CDR3 arises from other DNA sequences in this sample as well. The source is a man in his forties in good health. The chain employs TRBV5-1 and TRBJ2-1; 9 bases agree with TRBD2. Sequencing was performed on blood. Written as DNA, the CDR3 is TGCGCCAGCAGCTTGGGGGCGGGGGGGTTAAACAATGAGCAGTTCTTC. Translated, it gives CASSLGAGGLNNEQFF.